The T cell receptor (beta chain) under discussion was sequenced for a study of T cell responses to AZD1222 COVID-19 vaccine. Notes on the study in general: Two doses of AZD1222 preceded a rise in Spike-specific TCR breadth and depth.

In regard to this clone: Its target is unknown.

Some clones are missing from TCRdb's copy, which holds only in-frame ones; the method was immunoSEQ multiplex PCR. This sample has 130,000 or so clones; about 90% occur once, and the top ten carry around 8%. CDR1 is MDHEN, CDR2 SYDVKM, per germline. The trim removed 6 bases at V and 2 bases at J, leaving 6 bases unmatched. The CDR3 covers 15 residues. The clonotype was recovered from an adult who received the MenACWY meningococcal vaccine as a control. The J gene is TRBJ2-3, the V gene TRBV28; 9 bases are shared with TRBD2. The source material was peripheral blood, sampled 28 days after the second dose of the MenACWY control vaccine. CDR3 sequence reads: CASSQAGGLTDTQYF. CDR3 coding DNA: TGTGCCAGCAGCCAAGCGGGGGGCCTCACAGATACGCAGTATTTT. Looking up the rest from reference TRBV28 and TRBJ2-3 gives the full variable domain: DVKVTQSSRYLVKRTGEKVFLECVQDMDHENMFWYRQDPGLGLRLIYFSYDVKMKEKGDIPEGYSVSREKKERFSLILESASTNQTSMYLCASSQAGGLTDTQYFGPGTRLTVL.